This T cell receptor beta chain comes out of a study of post-analysis software for immune sequencing data. Study at large: Disease trajectories encompassed relapsing-remitting, secondary progressive and progressive-relapsing multiple sclerosis. Study-wide points: Patients used several TRBV segments, including TRBV5-6, TRBV5-1 and TRBV20-1, more often than controls. Multiple sclerosis patients had significantly lower normalized Chao1 diversity than controls. Under F measure analysis, samples from one preparation batch co-clustered strongly.

Libraries were made from TCR beta cDNA, and they carried unique molecular identifiers. Starting from about 0.98 to 11 million T cells, the study yielded about 500,000 cDNA molecules. TCRdb fed the PCR reads into MiXCR, producing one record per CDR3 protein. The sample holds approximately 630,000 distinct CDR3 sequences, more than 50% seen once. The CDR3 extends over 15 amino acids. Notes on this clonotype: The antigen is undetermined.

The TCR was taken from a girl aged 2 to 10 with multiple sclerosis. The sequenced sample consisted of blood. This chain links TRBV21-1 with TRBJ2-4; TRBD1 is the table's D call, not checked against the DNA. TRBV21-1 is an annotated pseudogene. CDR3 in amino acids: CASSLKGRGKNIQYF. CDR3 nucleotide sequence: TGTGCCAGCAGCCTGAAGGGCAGGGGCAAAAACATTCAGTACTTC.